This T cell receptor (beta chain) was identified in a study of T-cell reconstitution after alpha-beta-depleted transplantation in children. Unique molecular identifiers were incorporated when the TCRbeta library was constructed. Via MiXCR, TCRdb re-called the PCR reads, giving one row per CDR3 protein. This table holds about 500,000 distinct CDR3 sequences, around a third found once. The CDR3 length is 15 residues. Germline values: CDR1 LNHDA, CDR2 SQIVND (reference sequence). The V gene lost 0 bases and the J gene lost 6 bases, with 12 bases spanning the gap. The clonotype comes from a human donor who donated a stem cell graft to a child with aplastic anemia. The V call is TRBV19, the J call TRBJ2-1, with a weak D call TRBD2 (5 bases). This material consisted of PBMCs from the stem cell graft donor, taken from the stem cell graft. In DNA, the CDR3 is TGTGCCAGTAGTATAGACCCTAGAGCGGTCAATGAGCAGTTCTTC. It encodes CASSIDPRAVNEQFF.